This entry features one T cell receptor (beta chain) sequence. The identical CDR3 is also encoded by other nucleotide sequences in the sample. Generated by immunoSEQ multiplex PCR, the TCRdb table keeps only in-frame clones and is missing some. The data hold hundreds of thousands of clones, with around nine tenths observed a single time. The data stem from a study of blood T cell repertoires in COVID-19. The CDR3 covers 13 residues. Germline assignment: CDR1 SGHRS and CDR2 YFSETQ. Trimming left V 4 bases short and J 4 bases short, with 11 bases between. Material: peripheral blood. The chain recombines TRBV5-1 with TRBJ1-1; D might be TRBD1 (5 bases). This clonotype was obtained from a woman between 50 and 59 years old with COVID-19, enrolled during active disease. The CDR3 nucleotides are TGCGCCAGCAGCCCCCGGGGGGGCACTGAAGCTTTCTTT. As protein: CASSPRGGTEAFF.